Listed here are 3 T cell receptor beta chains from one sample, sequenced in a study of cytomegalovirus exposure and HLA in healthy donors. Researchers ran the PCR with 60 Vbeta and 13 Jbeta primers. The repertoire was sequenced with immunoSEQ multiplex PCR; TCRdb's copy has only in-frame clones and lacks some. In the table there are under 200,000 clones, about four fifths of which are singletons. The specimen sequenced was PBMCs. The origin of the receptors is a male donor in good health and CMV-seropositive.

The rearrangement links TRBV19 to TRBJ2-1; 7 bases match TRBD2. CDR1 is LNHDA and CDR2 is SQIVND in the germline V gene (reference sequence). CDR3 length: 14 amino acids. J lost 3 bases, V lost 3 bases, and 2 bases had no gene match. The CDR3 protein is CASSMGGNYNEQFF. CDR3 coding DNA: TGTGCCAGTAGTATGGGGGGGAACTACAATGAGCAGTTCTTC.

The chain couples TRBV27 to TRBJ1-5; D perhaps matches TRBD1 (5 bases). The length of the CDR3 is 18 residues. The V end was cut by 1 base, the J end by 0 bases, with 16 bases between. The germline gives CDR1 MNHEY, CDR2 SMNVEV (reference sequence). CDR3 in amino acids: CASSLLAKGRGSNQPQHF. CDR3 bases: TGTGCCAGCAGTTTATTGGCTAAGGGGAGGGGTAGCAATCAGCCCCAGCATTTT.

This CDR3 is CASSLALSSGGFYEQYF. Written as DNA, the CDR3 is TGTGCCAGCAGCTTAGCCCTTTCTAGCGGGGGCTTCTACGAGCAGTACTTC. This chain connects TRBV7-8 to TRBJ2-7; TRBD2 agrees at 10 bases. Germline V gene sequence: CDR1 SGHVS, CDR2 FQNEAQ. This CDR3 is 17 amino acids long. J was trimmed by 3 bases and V by 0 bases; bases with no gene match: 8.